One sample yielded the 15 T cell receptor beta chains listed below, sequenced in a study of T cells in Graves' hyperthyroidism and ophthalmopathy. Amplified TCR beta CDR3 regions came from RNA transcripts. Primed by the HTBI set, a first-round RT-PCR was run on the TCR CDR3. MiXCR, run by TCRdb on the multiplex PCR reads, gives a single entry per CDR3 protein. The sample lists about 520,000 distinct CDR3 sequences; around 22% were seen once. Sequencing input: blood. The source of these receptors is a woman in her 30s with Graves' ophthalmopathy.

This clonotype was observed at least ten times. This sequence joins TRBV29-1 and TRBJ2-7; D may be TRBD2 (5 bases). The V end was cut by 4 bases, the J end by 3 bases, with 7 bases between. Germline V lookup: CDR1 SQVTM, CDR2 ANQGSEA. The CDR3 is 11 amino acids. CDR3 nucleotides: TGCAGCGTTGCGGACTTCTACGAGCAGTACTTC. Translation: CSVADFYEQYF.

This clonotype was detected ten times or more. The rearrangement links TRBV5-4 to TRBJ2-7; a weak D match, TRBD2 (6 bases). The CDR3 is 14 residues long. From germline, CDR1 is SGHNT and CDR2 YYREEE (reference sequence). V lost 4 bases, J lost 3 bases, and 14 bases lay in between. CDR3 residues: CASSLGTRNYEQYF. The CDR3 nucleotides read TGTGCCAGCAGCCTCGGGACTCGCAACTACGAGCAGTACTTC.

This clonotype appeared a few times. The chain links TRBV12-3 or TRBV12-4 to TRBJ2-2; D ambiguous. Trimming removed 6 bases from V and 7 bases from J, with 6 bases in between. The CDR3 consists of 11 residues. CDR3 loop: CASSSIGELFF. The CDR3 coding sequence is TGTGCCAGCAGCTCTATCGGGGAGCTGTTTTTT.

The chain carries TRBV12-3 or TRBV12-4 and TRBJ1-2; maybe TRBD1 (6 bases). The CDR3 sequence is 14 residues long. V lost 5 bases and J lost 0, with 10 bases in between. CDR3 DNA: TGTGCCAGCAGTAGGACAGCTACTAACTATGGCTACACCTTC. This sequence encodes CASSRTATNYGYTF.

This rearrangement joins TRBV5-6 to TRBJ1-5; D not certain. The CDR3 totals 16 residues. Trimming took off 2 bases at V and 1 base at J, with 13 bases between the two ends. CDR1 and CDR2 from the germline V gene are SGHDT and YYEEEE. In DNA form, the CDR3 reads TGTGCCAGCAGCTTCAGACCAGGAGTAAGCAATCAGCCCCAGCATTTT. Protein: CASSFRPGVSNQPQHF. The full variable domain, its missing parts supplied by reference TRBV5-6 and TRBJ1-5, is DAGVTQSPTHLIKTRGQQVTLRCSPKSGHDTVSWYQQALGQGPQFIFQYYEEEERQRGNFPDRFSGHQFPNYSSELNVNALLLGDSALYLCASSFRPGVSNQPQHFGDGTRLSIL.

The rearrangement links TRBV6-1 to TRBJ1-2, with no clear D. The CDR3 has 13 residues. V lost 5 bases, J lost 5 bases, and 12 bases lay in between. Per the germline V gene, CDR1 is MNHNS and CDR2 is SASEGT. The CDR3 nucleotides are TGTGCCAGCAGTATCCTAATGGGGTATGGCTACACCTTC. Translated, it gives CASSILMGYGYTF.

This clonotype was recorded many times. The chain combines TRBV2 with TRBJ1-3; D call uncertain. CDR1 is SNHLY, CDR2 FYNNEI, per germline. Trimming stripped 7 bases from V and 2 bases from J, with 9 bases between. The CDR3 runs 13 residues. The CDR3 is CASIRIPGNTIYF. CDR3 DNA: TGTGCCAGCATTCGGATTCCTGGAAACACCATATATTTT.

This clonotype was detected ten times or more. CDR3 DNA: TGTGCCAGCAGTGAATATATAGAGACCCAGTACTTC. Protein product: CASSEYIETQYF. The gene calls are TRBV25-1 and TRBJ2-5; no clear D gene. CDR1 is MGHDK, CDR2 SYGVNS, per germline. This CDR3 region has 12 residues. Trimming pared 0 bases from V and 4 bases from J, leaving 3 bases between.

This clonotype was observed a handful of times. The chain recombines TRBV3-1 with TRBJ2-4; D not certain. From germline, CDR1 is LGHDT and CDR2 YNNKEL (reference sequence). Deletions cut 4 bases from V and 5 bases from J, with 18 bases between. The CDR3 runs to 16 residues. The CDR3 nucleotides are TGTGCCAGCAGCCTTTACCGGTCTTTTTCTGAAAACATTCAGTACTTC. Translated, it gives CASSLYRSFSENIQYF.

The table lists this clonotype with many counts. The chain links TRBV30 to TRBJ2-5, with 10 bases fitting TRBD2. With 3 bases clipped from V and 1 base from J, the junction kept 2 bases outside the gene matches. The CDR3 covers 14 residues. Germline CDR1 and CDR2: GTSNPN and SVGIG (reference sequence). CDR3 coding DNA: TGTGCCTGGAGACTAGCGGGGACCCAAGAGACCCAGTACTTC. Translating it yields CAWRLAGTQETQYF.

This clonotype was observed many times. The genes are TRBV12-3 or TRBV12-4 and TRBJ1-2, with a possible D match to TRBD1 (5 bases). Trimming removed 3 bases at V and 8 bases at J, with 10 bases between. The CDR3 loop spans 12 amino acids. The CDR3 reads CASSFSRDGYTF. The DNA for the CDR3 is TGTGCCAGCAGTTTTTCGAGGGACGGCTACACCTTC.

There are many counts of this clonotype. This chain connects TRBV6-4 to TRBJ2-2; D unclear. This CDR3 has 13 residues. Germline V lookup: CDR1 MRHNA, CDR2 SNTAGT. V lost 3 bases and J lost 3, with 5 bases in between. The CDR3 DNA reads TGTGCCAGCAGTGATCCGCACACCGGGGAGCTGTTTTTT. Its translation is CASSDPHTGELFF.

This clonotype turned up a few times. The chain has TRBV7-3 and TRBJ2-3, with 8 bases lining up with TRBD2. Germline CDR1 reads SGHTA; CDR2 reads FQGTGA. J lost 2 bases, V lost 5 bases, and 6 bases had no gene match. The CDR3 runs 15 residues. Here the CDR3 reads CASSRTGGVTDTQYF. CDR3 bases: TGTGCCAGCAGCAGAACGGGGGGGGTCACAGATACGCAGTATTTT.

This clonotype was counted many times. V and J are TRBV27 and TRBJ2-5, with a tentative D call TRBD2 (6 bases). The CDR3 length is 14 residues. V lost 2 bases and J 5 bases, leaving 12 bases between the germline ends. In germline, CDR1 is MNHEY, CDR2 SMNVEV (reference sequence). CDR3 in DNA: TGTGCCAGCAGTTTAAATTCAGGGAGGGAGACCCAGTACTTC. Translated: CASSLNSGRETQYF.

The sample holds many counts of this clonotype. At one end the junction does not follow the germline gene, possibly because of a read error. The V and J genes are TRBV20-1 and TRBJ1-1; 10 bases are shared with TRBD1. This CDR3 has 14 amino acids. Germline V lookup: CDR1 DFQATT, CDR2 SNEGSKA (reference sequence). The CDR3 nucleotides are TGCAGTGCTGGAGACAGGGGGCGCACCACTGAAGCTTTCTTT. Its protein is CSAGDRGRTTEAFF.